A selection of T cell receptor beta chains follows, all from one sample in a study of T cell repertoires in cytomegalovirus infection. TCRdb independently ran MiXCR on the reads; one entry per CDR3 protein. The sample includes hundreds of thousands of distinct CDR3 sequences, about 17% of them seen just once. Material: PBMCs. The receptors were gathered from a human donor in good health (CMV status not recorded). Some clones in this sample may be carry-over from other donors' samples. Both conserved end residues are part of each CDR3. D genes are given only for firm matches. Size tells how often a clone was seen (once, few, many) or the class of an expanded clone, and some rows leave it out.

TRBV25-1	15	TRBJ1-5	NA	few	TGTGCCAGCAGTGAAGGGGCAGGGGAAGCTCAGCCCCAGCATTTT	CASSEGAGEAQPQHF
TRBV5-6	14	TRBJ1-5	TRBD1	NA	TGTGCCAGCAGCTGGGGACAGGGGGAACAGCCCCAGCATTTT	CASSWGQGEQPQHF
TRBV20-1	13	TRBJ1-1	NA	few	TGCAGTGCCTCACAGGGTGGGAACACTGAAGCTTTCTTT	CSASQGGNTEAFF
TRBV20-1	13	TRBJ1-6	TRBD1	many	TGCAGCCCCAGTTACAGGGGTAATTCACCCCTCCACTTT	CSPSYRGNSPLHF
TRBV6-8	15	TRBJ1-2	TRBD1	few	TGTGCCAGCAGTTCCCCGACAGGGTATAACTATGGCTACACCTTC	CASSSPTGYNYGYTF
TRBV20-1	15	TRBJ2-4	NA	few	TGCAGTGCTCAGTCGGGGGCGGGCGTCAAAAACATTCAGTACTTC	CSAQSGAGVKNIQYF
TRBV5-8	16	TRBJ2-7	NA	many	TGTGCCAGCGCAAACCGAGGTGGGGGCGACTCCTACGAGCAGTACTTC	CASANRGGGDSYEQYF
TRBV7-8	19	TRBJ2-1	TRBD2	NA	TGTGCCAGCAGCTTAGAGCTAGCGGGGGGGCCTCCGTCCTACAATGAGCAGTTCTTC	CASSLELAGGPPSYNEQFF
TRBV28	15	TRBJ2-3	TRBD1	NA	TGTGCCAGCAGTACGCCGGGACAGAGCACAGATACGCAGTATTTT	CASSTPGQSTDTQYF
TRBV6-5	15	TRBJ1-5	NA	NA	TGTGCCAGCAGTTACTCGACAGATAGCAATCAGCCCCAGCATTTT	CASSYSTDSNQPQHF
TRBV12-3/TRBV12-4	13	TRBJ1-2	NA	NA	TGTGCCAGCAGTTTGCGGGGGGCCTATGGCTACACCTTC	CASSLRGAYGYTF
TRBV28	15	TRBJ1-4	TRBD1	NA	TGTGCCAGCAGCCTCGGGGGACAGCAAAATGAAAAACTGTTTTTT	CASSLGGQQNEKLFF
TRBV20-1	11	TRBJ2-7	NA	NA	TGCAGTGCTAGAGTTGTATTCGAGCAGTACTTC	CSARVVFEQYF
TRBV7-2	14	TRBJ2-7	TRBD1	many	TGTGCCAGCAGTTACCTGACAGGGAACTACGAGCAGTACTTC	CASSYLTGNYEQYF
TRBV12-3/TRBV12-4	12	TRBJ2-1	NA	few	TGTGCCAGCAGTTTAAATGTGGATGAGCAGTTCTTC	CASSLNVDEQFF
TRBV7-6	16	TRBJ2-3	NA	few	TGTGCCAGCAGCTTAGTGTCGGGCGCGCGCACAGATACGCAGTATTTT	CASSLVSGARTDTQYF
TRBV7-6	18	TRBJ1-4	NA	once	TGTGCCAGCAGCTTAGTACCCCCGGGGACGTTTCTAAATGAAAAACTGTTTTTT	CASSLVPPGTFLNEKLFF
TRBV28	15	TRBJ2-7	TRBD1	NA	TGTGCCAGCAGTGGGGTAGGGACAGGGGGTTACGAGCAGTACTTC	CASSGVGTGGYEQYF
TRBV12-3/TRBV12-4	13	TRBJ1-1	TRBD1	NA	TGTGCCAGCAGGAGGACAGGGGATACTGAAGCTTTCTTT	CASRRTGDTEAFF
TRBV7-9	14	TRBJ1-4	NA	NA	TGTGCCAGCAGCGCTCAGGGACTTGGGGAAAAACTGTTTTTT	CASSAQGLGEKLFF
TRBV7-2	15	TRBJ2-3	NA	many	TGTGCCAGCAGCTTAGTAAGGACAGTTACAGATACGCAGTATTTT	CASSLVRTVTDTQYF
TRBV27	14	TRBJ1-6	TRBD1	many	TGTGCCAGCAGCCCCAGGGGGCCGGGTTCACCCCTCCACTTT	CASSPRGPGSPLHF
TRBV6-1	14	TRBJ2-2	NA	few	TGTGCCAGCAGTGCCGACAGGAACACCGGGGAGCTGTTTTTT	CASSADRNTGELFF
TRBV28	15	TRBJ1-5	NA	few	TGTGCCAGCAGTCCGCGGCGGATCGGCAATCAGCCCCAGCATTTT	CASSPRRIGNQPQHF
TRBV6-5	16	TRBJ1-6	TRBD1	many	TGTGCCAGCAGGGTATACGAGGGGGCAACAATTTCACCCCTCCACTTT	CASRVYEGATISPLHF
TRBV7-8	14	TRBJ2-5	TRBD1	many	TGTGCCAGCAGCTTAGGGGACAGAGTAGAGACCCAGTACTTC	CASSLGDRVETQYF
TRBV10-3	16	TRBJ2-3	NA	many	TGTGCCATCAGCCCCCGAGGGCTCGCTGGCACAGATACGCAGTATTTT	CAISPRGLAGTDTQYF
TRBV10-3	13	TRBJ1-5	TRBD1	many	TGTGCCACCGCACGAACAGGGGATCAGCCCCAGCATTTT	CATARTGDQPQHF
TRBV11-2	17	TRBJ2-1	NA	few	TGTGCCAGCAGCCTCAGGGATGCGGGACACTCCTACAATGAGCAGTTCTTC	CASSLRDAGHSYNEQFF
TRBV15	17	TRBJ2-7	TRBD1	NA	TGTGCCACCAGCAGAGACAGGGGGTTCGGTAGCTCCTACGAGCAGTACTTC	CATSRDRGFGSSYEQYF
TRBV19	14	TRBJ2-3	NA	NA	TGTGCCAGTAGAAGTCTTAATAGCACAGATACGCAGTATTTT	CASRSLNSTDTQYF
TRBV5-1	14	TRBJ1-2	NA	NA	TGCGCCAGCAGCCCGGCAGGGGTGGACTATGGCTACACCTTC	CASSPAGVDYGYTF
TRBV20-1	15	TRBJ1-3	NA	few	TGCAGTGCTAGAGAAAACCAGGGGTCTGGAAACACCATATATTTT	CSARENQGSGNTIYF
TRBV7-3	15	TRBJ2-1	NA	many	TGTGCCAGCAGCCCTCAGGGGGGGGGGTACAATGAGCAGTTCTTC	CASSPQGGGYNEQFF
TRBV24-1	13	TRBJ2-2	NA	few	TGTGCCACCAGTTTGCCGAACACCGGGGAGCTGTTTTTT	CATSLPNTGELFF
TRBV7-8	16	TRBJ2-3	TRBD1	many	TGTGCCAGCAGCACCCGACAGGGGGCTGTTGCAGATACGCAGTATTTT	CASSTRQGAVADTQYF
TRBV19	13	TRBJ2-7	TRBD1	few	TGTGCCAGTAGTGACAGGGGGCGCGCCGAGCAGTACTTC	CASSDRGRAEQYF
TRBV4-2	13	TRBJ1-3	NA	few	TGTGCCAGCAGCCAGATCTCTGGAAACACCATATATTTT	CASSQISGNTIYF
TRBV28	14	TRBJ2-7	NA	many	TGTGCCAGCAGTCCTAAGACAGAGACCTACGAGCAGTACTTC	CASSPKTETYEQYF
TRBV4-1	17	TRBJ2-1	TRBD2	NA	TGCGCCAGCAGCCAGGGTCTACTAGCGGGGGGGATCAATGAGCAGTTCTTC	CASSQGLLAGGINEQFF
TRBV11-1	14	TRBJ2-5	TRBD2	many	TGTGCCAGCAGCACCACTAGCGGATGGGAGACCCAGTACTTC	CASSTTSGWETQYF
TRBV20-1	12	TRBJ1-1	TRBD1	NA	TGCAGTGGAGACAGGGAGTACACTGAAGCTTTCTTT	CSGDREYTEAFF
TRBV7-8	14	TRBJ2-7	TRBD1	many	TGTGCCAGCAGCTCGGGACAGGGTGTCTACGAGCAGTACTTC	CASSSGQGVYEQYF
TRBV2	14	TRBJ1-2	NA	few	TGTGCCAGCAATTTCCTTGGGGAGCTCTATGGCTACACCTTC	CASNFLGELYGYTF
TRBV28	16	TRBJ2-1	TRBD2	many	TGTGCGGCTAGCGGGGGGGACTCGAGCTCCTACAATGAGCAGTTCTTC	CAASGGDSSSYNEQFF
TRBV2	14	TRBJ2-7	NA	NA	TGTGCCAGCAGGGAACAGGGAAGGAGCTACGAGCAGTACTTC	CASREQGRSYEQYF
TRBV20-1	16	TRBJ2-7	TRBD1	many	TGCAGTGCTAGAACTCTAGACAGGGGAGAAGTATACGAGCAGTACTTC	CSARTLDRGEVYEQYF
TRBV4-2	15	TRBJ1-2	TRBD1	many	TGTGCCAGCAGCCATGAAGGACAGGGGGACTATGGCTACACCTTC	CASSHEGQGDYGYTF
TRBV18	14	TRBJ1-2	NA	NA	TGTGCCAGCTCACCACGGGCTCTGACAGATGGCTACACCTTC	CASSPRALTDGYTF
TRBV15	14	TRBJ2-3	NA	few	TGTGCCACCAGCACTCGAACAGGGACCCATCCGCAGTATTTT	CATSTRTGTHPQYF
TRBV23-1	19	TRBJ2-5	NA	few	TGCGCCAGCAGCCCCCTCCCAAGGATAAACAGGGCGGTGCAAGAGACCCAGTACTTC	CASSPLPRINRAVQETQYF
TRBV12-3/TRBV12-4	13	TRBJ1-5	NA	NA	TGTGCCAGCATGGCAGGATCTCATCAGCCCCAGCATTTT	CASMAGSHQPQHF
TRBV27	15	TRBJ1-4	NA	NA	TGTGCCAGCAGTAGGACCAGGGACCCTAATGAAAAACTGTTTTTT	CASSRTRDPNEKLFF
TRBV20-1	12	TRBJ2-7	TRBD2	few	TGCAGTGCTAGAGCTAGCGGCTACGAGCAGTACTTC	CSARASGYEQYF
TRBV19	14	TRBJ1-5	NA	few	TGTGCCAGTAGTTCTTACACGGGAAATCAGCCCCAGCATTTT	CASSSYTGNQPQHF
TRBV7-9	20	TRBJ1-5	TRBD1	NA	TGTGCCAGCAGCTTTGGAACGGGATACGGGACAGGGGTTGACAATCAGCCCCAGCATTTT	CASSFGTGYGTGVDNQPQHF